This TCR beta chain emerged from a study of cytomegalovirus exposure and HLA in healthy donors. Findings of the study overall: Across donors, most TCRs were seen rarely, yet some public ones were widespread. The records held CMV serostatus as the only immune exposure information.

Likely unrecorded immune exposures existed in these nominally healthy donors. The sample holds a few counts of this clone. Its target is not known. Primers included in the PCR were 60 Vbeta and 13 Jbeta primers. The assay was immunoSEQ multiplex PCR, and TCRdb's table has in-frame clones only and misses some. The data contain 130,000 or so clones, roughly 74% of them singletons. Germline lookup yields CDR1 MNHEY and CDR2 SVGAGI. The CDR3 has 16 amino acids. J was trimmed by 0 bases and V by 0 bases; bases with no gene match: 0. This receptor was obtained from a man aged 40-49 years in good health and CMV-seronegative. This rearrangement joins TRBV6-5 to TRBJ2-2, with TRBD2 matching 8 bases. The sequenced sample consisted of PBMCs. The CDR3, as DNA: TGTGCCAGCAGTTACTCTAGCGGGGCGAACACCGGGGAGCTGTTTTTT. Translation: CASSYSSGANTGELFF.